This TCR beta chain was captured by sequencing in a study of cytomegalovirus exposure and HLA in healthy donors. Study-wide points: Researchers catalogued approximately 170 TCR beta chains as cytomegalovirus-associated. Certain sequence variants were highly shared and formed a cluster, and this cluster was likely a sequencing artifact.

Concerning this clone: Its antigen is as yet unknown.

Both 60 Vbeta primers and 13 Jbeta primers went into the PCR. Repertoires were generated with immunoSEQ multiplex PCR, while TCRdb's copy carries only in-frame clones and drops some. Altogether about 130,000 clones are present, about 78% being singletons, with the ten largest covering approximately 2.9%. V dropped 0 bases and J dropped 4 bases, with 10 bases sitting between them. Germline V lookup: CDR1 GTSNPN, CDR2 SVGIG (reference sequence). This CDR3 contains 14 residues. Sequenced input: PBMCs. The source of this sequence is a human donor in good health. The chain carries TRBV30 and TRBJ1-5; D is ambiguous. DNA for the CDR3: TGTGCCTGGAGTGTACGTGGCCAGAATCAGCCCCAGCATTTT. Translating it yields CAWSVRGQNQPQHF.